This T cell receptor beta chain appears in the sequencing data of a study of regulatory T cells in long-lasting Graves disease. This CDR3 comprises 14 residues. Germline V gives CDR1 SSHAT, CDR2 FNYEAQ (reference sequence). Overall study findings and caveats: With persistent disease, TRBV28, TRBJ1-2 and TRBJ2-5 were the favored segments.

This clonotype was counted ten times or more. Its antigen remains unidentified. A junction end diverges from the germline sequence, so it may reflect a read error. Arm-PCR of CDR3 regions with iRepertoire HTBI primers generated TCR beta libraries. Per the authors' pipeline: Sample data revealed about 60 TRBV and under 15 TRBJ segments. MiXCR, run by TCRdb on the multiplex PCR reads, gives a single entry per CDR3 protein. The V and J calls shown here were made by TCRdb, not taken from the authors' results. The top ten clones hold 8.5% to 10% of a sample with hundreds of thousands of distinct CDR3 sequences, about 13% of them seen once. Specified time point: newly diagnosed GD, antithyroid drugs for less than 3 months. Extracted RNA from PBMCs served as the source of the TCR library. American Thyroid Association guidelines served as the basis for diagnosing Graves' disease. These same data were also listed under a study on T cells in Graves' hyperthyroidism and ophthalmopathy. That paper notes: Using the HTBI primer set, a first-round RT-PCR was run on the TCR CDR3.

The sample was peripheral blood mononuclear cells (PBMCs), taken at new diagnosis, from a patient treated with antithyroid drugs. This sequence joins TRBV7-7 and TRBJ2-3; D not resolved. The sequence came from a man aged 25-40 years with Graves disease. CDR3 region: CASSLHGGTDTQYF. CDR3 in DNA: TGTGCTAGCAGCTTACATGGAGGCACAGATACGCAGTATTTT.